A single sample gave rise to the 5 T cell receptor beta chains below, sequenced in a study of cytomegalovirus exposure and HLA in healthy donors. PCR involved 60 Vbeta and 13 Jbeta primers. Measured with immunoSEQ multiplex PCR; TCRdb has only the in-frame clones, and not every one. The table includes 110,000 or so clones, approximately 67% detected once. The sample was PBMCs. The receptors were sampled from a young man in good health and CMV-seropositive.

This clone occurred a few times. The J gene is TRBJ2-2, the V gene TRBV5-4; 9 bases fit TRBD2. The length of the CDR3 is 18 residues. Germline V gives CDR1 SGHNT, CDR2 YYREEE (reference sequence). V lost 0 bases, J lost 3 bases, and 9 bases stayed unmatched. The DNA for the CDR3 is TGTGCCAGCAGCTTGGGCCTGAGCGCGGGGGGGCACACCGGGGAGCTGTTTTTT. It specifies CASSLGLSAGGHTGELFF.

This clone was observed a single time. The conserved final phenylalanine or tryptophan is absent from the CDR3, which likely points to a read error. No DNA is shown, since the ends of the CDR3 on it are uncertain; the CDR3 is the one TCRdb lists. The chain couples TRBV18 to TRBJ1-4; the table calls TRBD1, which could not be checked here. Looked up from germline, CDR1 is KGHSH and CDR2 is LQKENI. The CDR3 is 14 amino acids long, termini counted. The CDR3 is CASSPPSNDRGGDG.

This chain links TRBV19 with TRBJ2-2; 7 bases agree with TRBD1. This CDR3 is 16 amino acids long. The J segment lost 2 bases and the V segment lost 10 bases, leaving 13 bases of the junction unmatched. Germline-derived CDR1 and CDR2 are LNHDA and SQIVND (reference sequence). CDR3 protein: CATLNRDRPNTGELFF. CDR3 DNA: TGTGCCACTCTAAACCGGGACAGACCTAACACCGGGGAGCTGTTTTTT.

This chain uses TRBV6-1 with TRBJ2-7; weak D call: TRBD1 (6 bases). V was cut by 0 bases and J by 0 bases, with 12 bases left in between. This CDR3 has 16 amino acids. Looked up from germline, CDR1 is MNHNS and CDR2 is SASEGT. CDR3 sequence (DNA): TGTGCCAGCAGTGAAGCACCCGGGACAAGCTCCTACGAGCAGTACTTC. Translating it yields CASSEAPGTSSYEQYF.

This clone occurred once. This rearrangement joins TRBV28 to TRBJ1-1; possible D gene TRBD1, 5 bases. Germline V CDR1 and CDR2: MDHEN, SYDVKM. Trimming took off 3 bases at V and 11 bases at J, with 16 bases between the two ends. This CDR3 comprises 13 residues. The CDR3: CASSLGPTAAAFF. The CDR3 DNA is TGTGCCAGCAGTTTGGGGCCGACGGCGGCCGCTTTCTTT.